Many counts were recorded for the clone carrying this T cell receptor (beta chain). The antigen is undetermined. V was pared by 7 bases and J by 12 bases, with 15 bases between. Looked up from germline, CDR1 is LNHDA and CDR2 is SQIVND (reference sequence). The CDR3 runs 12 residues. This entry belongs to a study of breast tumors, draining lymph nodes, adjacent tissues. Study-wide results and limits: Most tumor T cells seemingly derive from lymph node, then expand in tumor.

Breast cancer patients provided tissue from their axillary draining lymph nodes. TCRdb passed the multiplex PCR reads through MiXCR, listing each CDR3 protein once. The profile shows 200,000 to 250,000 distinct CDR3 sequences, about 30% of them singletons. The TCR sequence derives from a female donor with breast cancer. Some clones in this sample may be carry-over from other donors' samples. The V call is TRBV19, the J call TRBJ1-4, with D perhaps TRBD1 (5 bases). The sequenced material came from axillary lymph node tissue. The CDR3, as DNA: TGTGCCAGTAACAGGAGGGAATCGGAACTGTTTTTT. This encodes CASNRRESELFF. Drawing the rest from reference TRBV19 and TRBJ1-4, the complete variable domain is DGGITQSPKYLFRKEGQNVTLSCEQNLNHDAMYWYRQDPGQGLRLIYYSQIVNDFQKGDIAEGYSVSREKKESFPLTVTSAQKNPTAFYLCASNRRESELFFGSGTQLSVL.